Shown below are 31 T cell receptor beta chains from a single sample sequenced in a study of control samples from healthy donors and cancer patients. Data came from immunoSEQ multiplex PCR; TCRdb stores just in-frame clones and leaves some out. The table lists 65,000 to 90,000 clones, 94% of them singletons, with about 2.7% in the top ten. The sequencing sample was made of blood. Receptors originate from a woman younger than 45 in good health.

The chain is built from TRBV28 and TRBJ2-7; a weak D match, TRBD2 (7 bases). V was cut by 4 bases and J by 4 bases, with 17 bases left in between. CDR1 is MDHEN, CDR2 SYDVKM, per germline. The CDR3 extends over 15 amino acids. The CDR3 here is CASSSLGGAFYEQYV. CDR3 DNA sequence: TGTGCCAGCAGTTCCCTGGGGGGGGCCTTTTACGAGCAGTACGTC.

This chain joins TRBV5-4 and TRBJ2-1; no reliable D call. The germline V gene has CDR1 SGHNT and CDR2 YYREEE (reference sequence). The CDR3 has 16 residues. Deletions cut 1 base from V and 4 bases from J, with 15 bases between. This chain's CDR3 is CASSLNPSASYNEQFF. CDR3 DNA sequence: TGTGCCAGCAGCTTGAACCCAAGCGCATCATACAATGAGCAGTTCTTC.

This clone came up once. This rearrangement joins TRBV6-5 to TRBJ2-7; 8 bases match TRBD1. The CDR3 loop spans 14 amino acids. Germline CDR1 MNHEY, CDR2 SVGAGI. The V segment lost 6 bases and the J segment 5 bases; nucleotides outside the gene matches: 9. The CDR3 sequence: CASRGLDREHEQYV. The CDR3 DNA sequence: TGTGCCAGCAGGGGCTTGGACAGGGAGCACGAGCAGTACGTC.

The gene calls are TRBV5-5 and TRBJ2-1; 8 positions agree with TRBD1. Trimming cost V 4 bases and J 4 bases; bases outside gene matches: 10. CDR3 length: 16 residues. Germline V gives CDR1 SGHKS, CDR2 YYEKEE (reference sequence). The CDR3 protein is CASSPVTGASYNEQFF. CDR3 nucleotides: TGTGCCAGCAGCCCAGTGACAGGGGCCAGTTACAATGAGCAGTTCTTC.

The chain combines TRBV7-9 with TRBJ2-1, with D possibly being TRBD1 or TRBD2 (5 bases each). V lost 6 bases and J lost 0, with 15 bases in between. Germline-derived CDR1 and CDR2 are SEHNR and FQNEAQ (reference sequence). The CDR3 covers 16 residues. Here the CDR3 reads CASRNGALPSYNEQFF. The CDR3 DNA sequence: TGTGCCAGCAGAAACGGGGCCCTACCCTCCTACAATGAGCAGTTCTTC.

The chain couples TRBV29-1 to TRBJ1-2, with TRBD1 as a possible D gene (5 bases). Germline V gene sequence: CDR1 SQVTM, CDR2 ANQGSEA. Deletions cut 4 bases from V and 6 bases from J, with 6 bases between. The CDR3 loop spans 10 amino acids. The CDR3 protein is CSVGGDGYTF. CDR3 nucleotide sequence: TGCAGCGTTGGAGGGGATGGCTACACCTTC. Complete variable domain (other parts from reference TRBV29-1 and TRBJ1-2): SAVISQKPSRDICQRGTSLTIQCQVDSQVTMMFWYRQQPGQSLTLIATANQGSEATYESGFVIDKFPISRPNLTFSTLTVSNMSPEDSSIYLCSVGGDGYTFGSGTRLTVV.

This clone has only one observation. The chain couples TRBV6-2 or TRBV6-3 to TRBJ1-3; D gene unclear. CDR3 size: 17 residues. CDR1 is MNHEY, CDR2 SVGEGT, per germline. V was pared by 6 bases and J by 4 bases, with 22 bases between. The CDR3 loop is CASSHPPYNRQGNTIYF. CDR3 DNA sequence: TGTGCCAGCAGCCACCCCCCGTACAATCGTCAAGGAAACACCATATATTTT.

The chain carries TRBV3-1 (or the pseudogene TRBV3-2) and TRBJ2-3; 15 nucleotides agree with TRBD2. In germline, CDR1 is LGHDT, CDR2 YNNKEL (reference sequence). The CDR3 spans 16 residues. V dropped 1 base and J dropped 6; count of bases not matched to a gene: 2. DNA of the CDR3: TGTGCCAGCAGCCAAGGGACTAGCGGGGGGGCTGATACGCAGTATTTT. It yields the protein CASSQGTSGGADTQYF.

The rearrangement links TRBV4-1 to TRBJ2-5; 9 bases map to TRBD2. V shed 5 bases, J shed 0 bases, and the junction held 1 base outside the gene matches. Germline values: CDR1 MGHRA, CDR2 YSYEKL. There are 14 residues in the CDR3. CDR3 protein: CASSLAGDQETQYF. Here the CDR3 DNA reads TGCGCCAGCAGCTTAGCGGGGGACCAAGAGACCCAGTACTTC.

The chain has TRBV4-1 and TRBJ1-6; D unresolved. CDR3 length: 17 amino acids. The germline CDR1 and CDR2 sequences are MGHRA and YSYEKL. V was pared by 0 bases and J by 8 bases, with 17 bases between. Here the CDR3 reads CASSQEVWASIDSPLHF. In nucleotides, the CDR3 is TGCGCCAGCAGCCAAGAGGTATGGGCCTCTATTGATTCACCCCTCCACTTT.

The rearrangement links TRBV30 to TRBJ1-2; D is perhaps TRBD1 (5 bases). Per germline, CDR1 GTSNPN and CDR2 SVGIG (reference sequence). Trimming removed 3 bases from V and 7 bases from J, with 12 bases in between. The CDR3 contains 12 residues. The CDR3 region has the DNA TGTGCCTGGAGGGGGGTTCAAGTTGGCTACACCTTC. Translating it yields CAWRGVQVGYTF.

J is TRBJ1-5 and V is TRBV15; no reliable D call. This CDR3 contains 15 residues. Germline CDR1 LNHNV, CDR2 YYDKDF (reference sequence). Trimming took off 0 bases at V and 3 bases at J, with 9 bases between the two ends. CDR3 sequence (DNA): TGTGCCACCAGCAGAGATCGGCAGATCAATCAGCCCCAGCATTTT. The encoded protein is CATSRDRQINQPQHF.

This sequence joins TRBV11-2 and TRBJ2-3; D gene uncertain. The germline gives CDR1 SGHAT, CDR2 FQNNGV. Trimming pared 1 base from V and 5 bases from J, leaving 4 bases between. The length of the CDR3 is 12 residues. CDR3: CASSLGGDTQYF. The CDR3 coding sequence is TGTGCCAGCAGCTTAGGAGGAGATACGCAGTATTTT.

The J gene is TRBJ2-2, the V gene TRBV5-1; no firm D call. V lost 2 bases to trimming and J lost 4 bases, with 9 bases between them. This CDR3 is 14 amino acids long. Germline CDR1 and CDR2: SGHRS and YFSETQ. This CDR3 is CASSFAWGTGELFF. CDR3 sequence (DNA): TGCGCCAGCAGCTTCGCCTGGGGCACCGGGGAGCTGTTTTTT.

This chain joins TRBV18 and TRBJ1-2; D uncertain. Trimming left V 1 base short and J 3 bases short, with 6 bases between. Germline CDR1 reads KGHSH; CDR2 reads LQKENI. CDR3 size: 13 residues. The CDR3, as DNA: TGTGCCAGCTCACCACTTGAGGACTATGGCTACACCTTC. This codes for CASSPLEDYGYTF.

The chain has TRBV4-2 and TRBJ1-5; TRBD1 is a possible D gene (5 bases). The CDR3 spans 13 residues. V was pared by 3 bases and J by 10 bases, with 13 bases between. Germline V gene sequence: CDR1 LGHNA, CDR2 YNFKEQ. The CDR3 DNA follows: TGTGCCAGCAGCCACAACCAGGGCGCTCCCCAGCATTTT. Its translation: CASSHNQGAPQHF.

The chain has TRBV4-1 and TRBJ2-6; perhaps TRBD2 as D (5 bases). The V gene's germline CDR1 is MGHRA and CDR2 YSYEKL. Trimming removed 4 bases at V and 2 bases at J, with 21 bases between. The CDR3 totals 19 residues. CDR3 sequence (DNA): TGCGCCAGCAGCCTAATCCGGGGTATCCTGGTAGCTGGGGCCAACGTCCTGACTTTC. It codes for CASSLIRGILVAGANVLTF.

The genes are TRBV12-3 or TRBV12-4 and TRBJ1-2; TRBD1 agrees at 8 bases. The J segment lost 4 bases and the V segment lost 7 bases, leaving 2 bases of the junction unmatched. The CDR3 is made up of 12 amino acids. The CDR3 bases are TGTGCCAGCAAAGACAGGGGCTATGGCTACACCTTC. Its translation is CASKDRGYGYTF.

The chain carries TRBV4-1 and TRBJ1-4; the match to TRBD1 covers 7 bases. Germline V lookup: CDR1 MGHRA, CDR2 YSYEKL. This CDR3 comprises 16 residues. Trimming at V came to 2 bases and at J to 6 bases, leaving 9 bases not matched to a gene. CDR3: CASSQPRQGLDEKLFF. In DNA, the CDR3 is TGCGCCAGCAGCCAACCCAGACAGGGCTTGGATGAAAAACTGTTTTTT.

The table lists this clone with a few counts. This chain links TRBV14 with TRBJ2-5; 7 bases map to TRBD1. This CDR3 has 16 amino acids. The junction had 14 bases not matched to a gene; V was cut back by 4 bases and J by 6 bases. Germline V gene data show CDR1 as SGHDN and CDR2 as FVKESK. The CDR3 DNA is TGTGCCAGCAGCCCAACCCGCGGACAGGAGAAAAAGACCCAGTACTTC. Its protein product is CASSPTRGQEKKTQYF.

The chain links TRBV10-3 to TRBJ1-6; D remains unclear. Germline CDR1 reads ENHRY; CDR2 reads SYGVKD. This CDR3 comprises 15 residues. V was clipped by 11 bases and J by 3 bases, with 17 bases between them. The CDR3 loop reads CAATNGEFYNSPLHF. The CDR3 DNA sequence: TGTGCCGCGACTAATGGGGAGTTCTATAATTCACCCCTCCACTTT.

This chain links TRBV19 with TRBJ2-7; D unclear. Per the germline V gene, CDR1 is LNHDA and CDR2 is SQIVND (reference sequence). Trimming left V 4 bases short and J 2 bases short, with 6 bases between. The CDR3 covers 12 residues. The CDR3 DNA reads TGTGCCAGTAGTACCGGAACCTACGAGCAGTACTTC. Translation gives CASSTGTYEQYF.

J is TRBJ2-3 and V is TRBV7-8; tentative D call: TRBD1 (6 bases). V lost 1 base and J 5 bases, leaving 13 bases between the germline ends. There are 15 residues in the CDR3. Germline CDR1 is SGHVS and CDR2 is FQNEAQ. CDR3 in DNA: TGTGCCAGCAGCTTAGAAGTGGGGGCTAGAGATACGCAGTATTTT. Its protein product is CASSLEVGARDTQYF. Full variable domain (outside the CDR3, taken from reference TRBV7-8 and TRBJ2-3): GAGVSQSPRYKVAKRGQDVALRCDPISGHVSLFWYQQALGQGPEFLTYFQNEAQLDKSGLPSDRFFAERPEGSVSTLKIQRTQQEDSAVYLCASSLEVGARDTQYFGPGTRLTVL.

V gene TRBV6-5 combines with J gene TRBJ1-5; perhaps TRBD1 as D (6 bases). The CDR3 has 15 amino acids. Germline values: CDR1 MNHEY, CDR2 SVGAGI. Trimming left V 8 bases short and J 3 bases short, with 17 bases between. CDR3 region: CASRPTQGYNQPQHF. The DNA for the CDR3 is TGTGCCAGCCGCCCAACACAGGGATACAATCAGCCCCAGCATTTT.

This clone was seen a handful of times. This sequence joins TRBV19 and TRBJ1-2; D gene unclear. V was clipped by 5 bases and J by 4 bases, with 5 bases between them. The CDR3 has 11 residues. From germline, CDR1 is LNHDA and CDR2 SQIVND (reference sequence). CDR3 in DNA: TGTGCCAGTAGTCAGGCCTATGGCTACACCTTC. Protein: CASSQAYGYTF.

J is TRBJ1-3 and V is TRBV6-1; TRBD1 aligns across 9 bases. CDR3 size: 16 residues. V dropped 4 bases and J dropped 5; count of bases not matched to a gene: 9. Germline CDR1 reads MNHNS; CDR2 reads SASEGT. The CDR3 loop reads CASSGGDRVRRNTIYF. The CDR3 DNA follows: TGTGCCAGCAGTGGCGGGGACAGGGTCCGAAGAAACACCATATATTTT.

The CDR3 nucleotides are TGTGCCAGCACCGGACAGGGGGCAAACTATGGCTACACCTTC. It is translated as CASTGQGANYGYTF. The chain carries TRBV9 and TRBJ1-2; 11 bases fit TRBD1. CDR1 and CDR2 (germline): SGDLS, YYNGEE. The CDR3 has 14 residues. V shed 6 bases, J shed 2 bases, and the junction held 3 bases outside the gene matches.

The chain has TRBV28 and TRBJ2-1; 9 bases map to TRBD2. Germline V gene lookup returns CDR1 MDHEN and CDR2 SYDVKM. With 7 bases clipped from V and 0 bases from J, the junction kept 4 bases outside the gene matches. CDR3 length equals 15 residues. The CDR3 sequence: CASTPTSGSYNEQFF. The CDR3 DNA follows: TGTGCCAGCACCCCGACTAGCGGCTCCTACAATGAGCAGTTCTTC.

The chain links TRBV25-1 to TRBJ1-6; D gene unclear. Trimming removed 3 bases from V and 6 bases from J, with 9 bases in between. From germline, CDR1 is MGHDK and CDR2 SYGVNS. The CDR3 length is 14 residues. As DNA, the CDR3 is TGTGCCAGCAGTGAGGGCTGGCCTAATTCACCCCTCCACTTT. Its translation is CASSEGWPNSPLHF.

The gene calls are TRBV6-2 or TRBV6-3 and TRBJ2-1; 9 positions match TRBD1. V lost 2 bases to trimming and J lost 8 bases; unmatched junction nucleotides: 10. From germline, CDR1 is MNHEY and CDR2 SVGEGT. This CDR3 has 16 residues. The CDR3 DNA is TGTGCCAGCAGTTACCTCGGGACAGGGTATCAGTATGAGCAGTTCTTC. Its protein product is CASSYLGTGYQYEQFF.

J is TRBJ1-5 and V is TRBV7-9; perhaps TRBD1 as D (5 bases). V gave up 2 bases and J gave up 4 bases, with 6 bases separating them. CDR1 is SEHNR and CDR2 is FQNEAQ in the germline V gene (reference sequence). The CDR3 loop spans 13 amino acids. The CDR3 region is CASSLRGNQPQHF. CDR3 DNA sequence: TGTGCCAGCAGCTTAAGGGGTAATCAGCCCCAGCATTTT.